These T cell receptor beta chains were read from a single sample in a study of TIL therapy for anti-PD-1-resistant metastatic lung cancer. Profiled with immunoSEQ multiplex PCR; TCRdb holds only in-frame clones, not every one. The sample records around 15,000 clones, roughly 88% being singletons. Here the sequenced sample was blood, taken at baseline. The source is a person between 25 and 79 years old with non-small cell lung cancer. CDR3s include the opening cysteine and the closing phenylalanine or tryptophan. D genes are given only for firm matches. The size of a clone is reported for some rows only, either as once, few or many, or as a class for expanded clones.

TRBD2 | 17 | TRBJ2-2 | TRBV19 | . | CASSTLLAGAHTGELFF | TGTGCCAGTAGTACCTTACTAGCGGGAGCTCACACCGGGGAGCTGTTTTTT
. | 13 | TRBJ2-5 | TRBV19 | . | CASSGQGRETQYF | TGTGCCAGTAGTGGGCAGGGGAGGGAGACCCAGTACTTC
TRBD2 | 15 | TRBJ2-5 | TRBV7-3 | . | CASSPGTSRGETQYF | TGTGCCAGCAGCCCCGGGACTAGCAGGGGGGAGACCCAGTACTTC
TRBD2 | 15 | TRBJ2-2 | TRBV29-1 | . | CSAGGGAGGTGELFF | TGCAGCGCGGGGGGTGGAGCGGGAGGTACCGGGGAGCTGTTTTTT
TRBD1 | 15 | TRBJ2-5 | TRBV4-3 | . | CASSPTPGQRGTQYF | TGCGCCAGCAGCCCGACCCCGGGACAGAGGGGGACCCAGTACTTC
. | 13 | TRBJ1-2 | TRBV6-5 | . | CASSYTTDYGYTF | TGTGCCAGCAGTTACACAACTGACTATGGCTACACCTTC
. | 16 | TRBJ1-2 | TRBV4-3 | . | CASSQAHYQANYGYTF | TGCGCCAGCAGCCAAGCACACTATCAAGCTAACTATGGCTACACCTTC
. | 15 | TRBJ2-1 | TRBV5-4 | . | CASSPADRSYNEQFF | TGTGCCAGCAGTCCAGCGGACCGCTCCTACAATGAGCAGTTCTTC
TRBD1 | 15 | TRBJ1-4 | TRBV7-2 | . | CASSSRQGYNEKLFF | TGTGCCAGCAGCTCTCGACAGGGTTATAATGAAAAACTGTTTTTT
TRBD2 | 18 | TRBJ2-5 | TRBV4-3 | . | CASSQDQVRVGGIETQYF | TGCGCCAGCAGCCAAGATCAGGTCCGCGTCGGGGGGATCGAGACCCAGTACTTC
. | 14 | TRBJ1-1 | TRBV5-1 | . | CASSRGLGGTEAFF | TGCGCCAGCAGCAGGGGTTTGGGGGGCACTGAAGCTTTCTTT
. | 13 | TRBJ1-2 | TRBV18 | . | CASSPPGNYGYTF | TGTGCCAGCTCACCACCCGGTAACTATGGCTACACCTTC
TRBD2 | 14 | TRBJ2-5 | TRBV6-7 | . | CASTLSGGQETQYF | TGTGCCAGCACCCTTAGCGGGGGGCAAGAGACCCAGTACTTC
. | 13 | TRBJ2-2 | TRBV7-3 | few | CASSLSGTGELFF | TGTGCCAGCAGCTTGTCGGGAACCGGGGAGCTGTTTTTT
TRBD2 | 16 | TRBJ2-2 | TRBV5-4 | . | CASSSPTSGRTGELFF | TGTGCCAGCAGCTCACCGACTAGCGGGAGGACCGGGGAGCTGTTTTTT
. | 16 | TRBJ2-4 | TRBV4-1 | . | CASSRQGNLAKNIQYF | TGCGCCAGCAGCCGCCAGGGAAACCTAGCCAAAAACATTCAGTACTTC
TRBD2 | 15 | TRBJ2-3 | TRBV7-8 | . | CASSPGGGPTDTQYF | TGTGCCAGCAGCCCGGGGGGGGGCCCGACAGATACGCAGTATTTT
. | 12 | TRBJ2-1 | TRBV7-9 | . | CASSPISGEQFF | TGTGCCAGCAGCCCGATAAGTGGTGAGCAGTTCTTC
. | 14 | TRBJ1-1 | TRBV6-5 | . | CATSPPGRNTEAFF | TGTGCCACCAGCCCCCCAGGGCGGAACACTGAAGCTTTCTTT
TRBD2 | 13 | TRBJ2-2 | TRBV7-3 | . | CASSLSGGGELFF | TGTGCCAGCAGCTTAAGCGGGGGCGGGGAGCTGTTTTTT
. | 14 | TRBJ1-1 | TRBV6-5 | once | CASSYSGGVAEAFF | TGTGCCAGCAGTTACTCGGGGGGGGTCGCTGAAGCTTTCTTT
TRBD2 | 13 | TRBJ2-1 | TRBV2 | . | CARGLAGVWEQFF | TGTGCCAGAGGACTAGCGGGAGTGTGGGAGCAGTTCTTC
. | 15 | TRBJ1-1 | TRBV7-2 | . | CASSLRTVQNTEAFF | TGTGCCAGCAGCTTGCGTACAGTCCAAAACACTGAAGCTTTCTTT